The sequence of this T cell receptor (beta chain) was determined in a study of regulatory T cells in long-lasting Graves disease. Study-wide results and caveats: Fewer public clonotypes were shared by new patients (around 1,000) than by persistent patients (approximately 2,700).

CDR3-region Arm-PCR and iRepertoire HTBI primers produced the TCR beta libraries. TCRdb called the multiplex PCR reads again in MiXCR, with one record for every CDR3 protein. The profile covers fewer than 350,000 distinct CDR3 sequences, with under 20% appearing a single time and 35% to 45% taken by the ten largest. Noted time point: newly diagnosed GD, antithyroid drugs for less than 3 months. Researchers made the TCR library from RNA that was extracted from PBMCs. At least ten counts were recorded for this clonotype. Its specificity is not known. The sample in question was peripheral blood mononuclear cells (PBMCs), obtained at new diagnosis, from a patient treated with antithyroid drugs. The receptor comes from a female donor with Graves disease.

The CDR3 region has the DNA TGTGCCAGCAGCGGGCTAGCGGGAGGGAACCTAAATGAGCAGTTCTTC. Its protein is CASSGLAGGNLNEQFF. The chain links TRBV9 to TRBJ2-1; 12 bases agree with TRBD2. The CDR3 is 16 residues long. The J segment lost 7 bases and the V segment lost 3 bases, leaving 8 bases of the junction unmatched. Germline V gene data show CDR1 as SGDLS and CDR2 as YYNGEE. The full variable domain, with the rest looked up from reference TRBV9 and TRBJ2-1, is DSGVTQTPKHLITATGQRVTLRCSPRSGDLSVYWYQQSLDQGLQFLIQYYNGEERAKGNILERFSAQQFPDLHSELNLSSLELGDSALYFCASSGLAGGNLNEQFFGPGTRLTVL.